This T cell receptor (beta chain) was identified in a study of CD8+CD57+ T cells in acquired aplastic anemia. Overall study: Across the sorted CD4+ and CD8+ cells, DNA amounts averaged approximately 3.1 ug.

Details on this clonotype: Antigen specificity is unknown.

Findings and caveats of the study: Found in both controls and patients were around 29 CD8+ CDR3 sequences.

Those patients picked for sequencing had displayed CD8+CD57+ cell expansion on flow cytometry. Using genomic DNA as the template, TCR beta VDJ and CDR3 profiling was carried out. In TCRdb, the reads were re-called with MiXCR into one record per CDR3 protein. The repertoire consists of approximately 220,000 distinct CDR3 sequences, with around half occurring once and the leading ten covering 7.8%. Germline V gene lookup returns CDR1 KGHDR and CDR2 SFDVKD. The CDR3 extends over 17 amino acids. V was pared by 5 bases and J by 0 bases, with 6 bases of the junction left unmatched. The chain joins TRBV24-1 to TRBJ2-3; 11 bases agree with TRBD2. What was sequenced was sorted CD4+, CD8+, or CD8+CD57+ T cells (not recorded which) from PBMCs. This clonotype originated in a human donor with aplastic anemia. The CDR3: CATSGLAGGTSTDTQYF. The CDR3, as DNA: TGTGCCACCAGTGGGCTAGCGGGGGGTACTAGCACAGATACGCAGTATTTT.